The 30 T cell receptor beta chains in this list originate from one sample, sequenced in a study of PD-1 blockade in classical Hodgkin lymphoma. Time point indicated: cycle 4 day 1 (C4D1), after about 6 weeks of nivolumab. Every patient experienced relapse after autologous stem cell transplantation, and brentuximab vedotin exposure varied. Produced via immunoSEQ multiplex PCR; TCRdb's table is partial and in-frame only. This sample yields more than 75,000 clones, of which about 92% are seen a single time; just under 2% belongs to the top ten. Sequenced material: peripheral blood mononuclear cells (PBMCs), taken before the fourth cycle of nivolumab. The receptor source for this set is a human donor with classical Hodgkin lymphoma.

The chain carries TRBV9 and TRBJ2-3; the D gene is possibly TRBD2 (6 bases). The V gene's germline CDR1 is SGDLS and CDR2 YYNGEE. V dropped 0 bases and J dropped 2 bases, with 13 bases sitting between them. This CDR3 region has 16 residues. In DNA, the CDR3 is TGTGCCAGCAGCGTAGCCAGCGGGCTTGACACAGATACGCAGTATTTT. The encoded protein is CASSVASGLDTDTQYF.

V is TRBV28 and J is TRBJ1-2; the D gene is possibly TRBD1 (5 bases). The germline gives CDR1 MDHEN, CDR2 SYDVKM. Trimming took 5 bases from V and 3 from J, leaving 13 bases between them. The CDR3 is 14 residues long. The CDR3 here is CASSPPGGDYGYTF. The DNA of the CDR3 is TGTGCCAGCAGTCCCCCCGGGGGTGACTATGGCTACACCTTC.

This chain joins TRBV30 and TRBJ1-1; TRBD1 matches 8 bases. CDR1 is GTSNPN and CDR2 is SVGIG in the germline V gene (reference sequence). This CDR3 has 16 residues. After removal of 4 bases from V and 1 base from J, the junction contained 11 bases not matched to a gene. This chain's CDR3 is CAWILGQGRGNTEAFF. The CDR3 nucleotides are TGTGCCTGGATCCTCGGACAGGGACGAGGGAACACTGAAGCTTTCTTT.

The V gene is TRBV9, the J gene TRBJ1-3, with D possibly TRBD1 on 5 matching bases. The CDR3 runs 14 residues. The V gene lost 0 bases and the J gene lost 8 bases, with 12 bases spanning the gap. Germline V CDR1 and CDR2: SGDLS, YYNGEE. CDR3 DNA sequence: TGTGCCAGCAGCGTAGAGGGTCAGGGATACACCATATATTTT. It encodes CASSVEGQGYTIYF.

This chain connects TRBV5-1 to TRBJ2-7; perhaps TRBD1 as D (5 bases). The CDR3 has 17 residues. Between the trimmed V and J ends, which lost 4 bases and 3 bases, there was a span of 23 bases. CDR1 and CDR2 (germline): SGHRS, YFSETQ. CDR3: CASSPGPGFIDNYEQYF. CDR3 nucleotides: TGCGCCAGCAGCCCGGGCCCAGGGTTCATAGACAACTACGAGCAGTACTTC.

The chain has TRBV6-1 and TRBJ1-2, with D unresolved. Trimming shortened V by 9 bases and J by 8 bases, and 19 bases separated the two germline ends. The CDR3 has 13 residues. In germline, CDR1 is MNHNS, CDR2 SASEGT. CDR3 region: CASFKVPAGGYTF. CDR3 nucleotide sequence: TGTGCCAGTTTCAAGGTTCCGGCGGGCGGCTACACCTTC.

The chain employs TRBV18 and TRBJ1-5, with unresolved D. CDR1 and CDR2 (germline): KGHSH, LQKENI. This CDR3 has 13 amino acids. With 3 bases removed from V and 5 bases from J, the gap between germline ends came to 8 bases. CDR3 amino acids: CASSPELDQPQHF. The CDR3 DNA reads as TGTGCCAGCTCACCTGAACTTGATCAGCCCCAGCATTTT.

The CDR3 sequence: CASSIAGSTEAFF. The CDR3 DNA is TGTGCCAGTAGTATAGCGGGGAGCACTGAAGCTTTCTTT. J is TRBJ1-1 and V is TRBV19; no definite D call. V gave up 1 base and J gave up 4 bases, with 7 bases separating them. There are 13 residues in the CDR3. From germline, CDR1 is LNHDA and CDR2 SQIVND (reference sequence).

In its sample, this clone was seen a few times. This chain links TRBV18 with TRBJ1-2; D possibly corresponds to TRBD1 (6 bases). V lost 2 bases and J 1 base, leaving 14 bases between the germline ends. The CDR3 is 16 amino acids. CDR1 is KGHSH and CDR2 is LQKENI in the germline V gene. Written as DNA, the CDR3 is TGTGCCAGCTCACCAGAGGGGGGGGCCTTTAACTATGGCTACACCTTC. Protein: CASSPEGGAFNYGYTF.

There are a few counts of this clone. The chain has TRBV30 and TRBJ1-1; D might be TRBD1 (5 bases). V was cut by 0 bases and J by 1 base, with 12 bases left in between. CDR1 and CDR2 from the germline V gene are GTSNPN and SVGIG (reference sequence). The CDR3 length is 15 residues. CDR3 nucleotides: TGTGCCTGGAGTGTACCGGGACGTAGGAACACTGAAGCTTTCTTT. It specifies CAWSVPGRRNTEAFF.

The gene calls are TRBV2 and TRBJ2-7; possible D gene TRBD2, 6 bases. The V and J ends lost 10 bases and 1 base respectively, with 14 bases between them. CDR1 is SNHLY, CDR2 FYNNEI, per germline. The CDR3 consists of 13 residues. CDR3 residues: CAITEGLSYEQYF. The CDR3 nucleotides are TGTGCCATCACGGAGGGCCTGTCCTACGAGCAGTACTTC.

The V gene is TRBV9, the J gene TRBJ2-3, with 8 positions matching TRBD2. Unmatched junction bases numbered 12, after V lost 3 bases and J lost 0 bases. This CDR3 has 18 residues. Germline CDR1 and CDR2: SGDLS and YYNGEE. CDR3 sequence (DNA): TGTGCCAGCAGCGCTAGAACCGGGACTAGTATCAGCACAGATACGCAGTATTTT. This codes for CASSARTGTSISTDTQYF.

This chain joins TRBV9 and TRBJ1-1; tentatively, D is TRBD1 (6 bases). Deletions cut 8 bases from V and 4 bases from J, with 9 bases between. The germline gives CDR1 SGDLS, CDR2 YYNGEE. The CDR3 is 11 amino acids. CDR3 coding DNA: TGTGCCAGTAAAGGGGGCACTGAAGCTTTCTTT. Protein: CASKGGTEAFF.

The chain links TRBV27 to TRBJ1-1; the D is unclear. V lost 6 bases to trimming and J lost 4 bases, with 12 bases between them. CDR1 is MNHEY, CDR2 SMNVEV, per germline (reference sequence). CDR3 size: 13 residues. This CDR3 reads CASRYGRVTEAFF. The CDR3, as DNA: TGTGCCAGCAGATACGGACGGGTCACTGAAGCTTTCTTT.

This chain uses TRBV2 with TRBJ2-1, with 11 bases lining up with TRBD2. Trimming took 6 bases from V and 9 from J; bases not matched to a gene: 7. The CDR3 sequence is 14 residues long. In germline, CDR1 is SNHLY, CDR2 FYNNEI. Here the CDR3 reads CASRGLAVLFEQFF. CDR3 in DNA: TGTGCCAGCAGGGGACTAGCGGTGCTTTTTGAGCAGTTCTTC.

The gene calls are TRBV19 and TRBJ1-4; TRBD1 is a possible D gene (5 bases). The CDR3 runs to 14 residues. Trimming took off 3 bases at V and 6 bases at J, with 11 bases between the two ends. Germline V gives CDR1 LNHDA, CDR2 SQIVND (reference sequence). CDR3 sequence (DNA): TGTGCCAGTAGTATCTCCCAGGGTCATGAAAAACTGTTTTTT. This encodes CASSISQGHEKLFF. Using reference TRBV19 and TRBJ1-4 for the parts outside the CDR3, the full variable domain is DGGITQSPKYLFRKEGQNVTLSCEQNLNHDAMYWYRQDPGQGLRLIYYSQIVNDFQKGDIAEGYSVSREKKESFPLTVTSAQKNPTAFYLCASSISQGHEKLFFGSGTQLSVL.

V is TRBV7-9 and J is TRBJ2-7; 7 nucleotides match TRBD2. Germline assignment: CDR1 SEHNR and CDR2 FQNEAQ (reference sequence). The V gene end was trimmed by 0 bases and the J gene end by 6 bases; junction bases not matched to a gene: 5. CDR3 size: 14 residues. The chain's CDR3 is CASSLAPSGGEQYF. The CDR3 DNA reads TGTGCCAGCAGCTTAGCTCCTAGCGGTGGCGAGCAGTACTTC.

This clone occurred a few times. The chain joins TRBV6-5 to TRBJ1-1, with a possible D match to TRBD1 (6 bases). The CDR3 is made up of 13 amino acids. CDR1 MNHEY and CDR2 SVGAGI come from the germline V gene. V lost 10 bases to trimming and J lost 1 base, with 13 bases between them. The DNA for the CDR3 is TGTGCCACCGTCACAGGGAGGAACACTGAAGCTTTCTTT. This translates into CATVTGRNTEAFF.

V and J are TRBV28 and TRBJ1-4; unclear D gene. CDR1 is MDHEN, CDR2 SYDVKM, per germline. The CDR3 runs 15 residues. Trimming cost V 4 bases and J 0 bases, with 9 bases left between them. The CDR3 DNA reads as TGTGCCAGCAGTTATTGGGCAGCAACTAATGAAAAACTGTTTTTT. Amino acid sequence: CASSYWAATNEKLFF.

The rearrangement uses TRBV21-1 and TRBJ1-5. TRBV21-1 corresponds to a pseudogene. The CDR3 has 17 amino acids. DNA for the CDR3: TGTGCCAGCAGCAAAAGGGGGGGGGATTCGAGCAATCAGCCCCAGCATTTT. It translates to CASSKRGGDSSNQPQHF.

This chain connects TRBV15 to TRBJ2-3; a weak D match, TRBD2 (5 bases). The CDR3 runs to 15 residues. V dropped 3 bases and J dropped 1 base, with 11 bases sitting between them. Germline loops: CDR1 LNHNV, CDR2 YYDKDF (reference sequence). This CDR3 reads CATSSFGVGTDTQYF. DNA of the CDR3: TGTGCCACCAGCAGCTTCGGGGTAGGCACAGATACGCAGTATTTT.

The chain combines TRBV7-6 with TRBJ2-7; possible D gene TRBD2, 6 bases. The germline gives CDR1 SGHVS, CDR2 FNYEAQ. Deletions cut 1 base from V and 9 bases from J, with 19 bases between. This CDR3 is built from 15 residues. CDR3 nucleotides: TGTGCCAGCAGCTTAGGGGCCGGGAGTTACGAGTGGCAGTACTTC. Protein product: CASSLGAGSYEWQYF. Combining the CDR3 with reference TRBV7-6 and TRBJ2-7 gives the whole variable domain GAGVSQSPRYKVTKRGQDVALRCDPISGHVSLYWYRQALGQGPEFLTYFNYEAQQDKSGLPNDRFSAERPEGSISTLTIQRTEQRDSAMYRCASSLGAGSYEWQYFGPGTRLTVT.

The V and J genes are TRBV27 and TRBJ2-2; D call uncertain. The germline V gene encodes CDR1 MNHEY and CDR2 SMNVEV (reference sequence). Deletions cut 3 bases from V and 6 bases from J, with 14 bases between. This CDR3 is 15 amino acids long. The chain's CDR3 is CASSFSPASSGELFF. The CDR3 DNA reads TGTGCCAGCAGTTTTTCGCCTGCTTCCTCCGGGGAGCTGTTTTTT.

The genes are TRBV28 and TRBJ1-5; D perhaps matches TRBD1 (5 bases). CDR3 length equals 14 residues. V lost 2 bases to trimming and J lost 8 bases, with 13 bases between them. Germline V gene lookup returns CDR1 MDHEN and CDR2 SYDVKM. CDR3 DNA: TGTGCCAGCAGTTTACCTCATTTCAGGGAGCCCCAGCATTTT. Translating gives CASSLPHFREPQHF.

This rearrangement joins TRBV12-5 to TRBJ2-7; 8 bases map to TRBD1. Unmatched junction bases numbered 6, after V lost 3 bases and J lost 5 bases. Germline CDR1 LGHNT, CDR2 FRNRAP. This CDR3 has 14 amino acids. DNA of the CDR3: TGTGCTAGTGGTTTAGGGGGGACAGGTAACGAGCAGTACTTC. It is translated as CASGLGGTGNEQYF.

The chain's CDR3 is CASSERLAGRQETQYF. DNA for the CDR3: TGTGCCAGCAGTGAACGGCTAGCGGGACGGCAAGAGACCCAGTACTTC. The chain combines TRBV25-1 with TRBJ2-5; 9 nucleotides line up with TRBD2. Germline V gene sequence: CDR1 MGHDK, CDR2 SYGVNS. V dropped 2 bases and J dropped 2; count of bases not matched to a gene: 6. The length of the CDR3 is 16 residues.

The DNA of the CDR3 is TGTGCCAGCAGTGGCCGCGTAACTGGAAACACCATATATTTT. Its protein product is CASSGRVTGNTIYF. The chain uses TRBV25-1 and TRBJ1-3; no clear D gene. V was shortened by 4 bases and J by 2 bases, with 9 bases between the two germline ends. CDR1 and CDR2 from the germline V gene are MGHDK and SYGVNS. The CDR3 loop spans 14 amino acids.

The chain has TRBV28 and TRBJ1-4; perhaps TRBD1 as D (5 bases). This CDR3 has 14 residues. Germline CDR1 MDHEN, CDR2 SYDVKM. Trimming removed 1 base at V and 5 bases at J, with 8 bases between. This CDR3 is CASSLLGDNEKLFF. For the CDR3, the DNA is TGTGCCAGCAGTTTATTGGGGGACAATGAAAAACTGTTTTTT.

V and J are TRBV28 and TRBJ1-2, with unresolved D. Between the trimmed V and J ends, which lost 11 bases and 1 base, there was a span of 8 bases. The CDR3 contains 11 residues. Germline V gene data show CDR1 as MDHEN and CDR2 as SYDVKM. The CDR3 DNA is TGTGCCGCATACATTAACTATGGCTACACCTTC. Protein product: CAAYINYGYTF.

The rearrangement joins TRBV11-2 to TRBJ2-7; D unresolved. V lost 8 bases to trimming and J lost 3 bases, with 20 bases between them. This CDR3 contains 15 residues. Germline-derived CDR1 and CDR2 are SGHAT and FQNNGV. CDR3 loop: CASRSGRTSLYEQYF. CDR3 nucleotides: TGTGCCAGCCGCTCCGGTCGGACCAGCCTCTACGAGCAGTACTTC.